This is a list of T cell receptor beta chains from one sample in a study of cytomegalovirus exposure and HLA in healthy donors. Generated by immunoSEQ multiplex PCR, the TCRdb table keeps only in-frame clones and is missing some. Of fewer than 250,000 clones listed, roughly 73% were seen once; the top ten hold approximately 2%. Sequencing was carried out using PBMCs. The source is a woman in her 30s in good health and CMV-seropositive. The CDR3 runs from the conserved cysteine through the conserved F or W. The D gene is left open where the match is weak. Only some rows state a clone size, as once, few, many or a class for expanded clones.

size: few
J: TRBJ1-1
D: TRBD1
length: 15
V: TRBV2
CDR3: CASSNLWDRGTEAFF
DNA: TGTGCCAGCAGTAATCTTTGGGACAGGGGCACTGAAGCTTTCTTT

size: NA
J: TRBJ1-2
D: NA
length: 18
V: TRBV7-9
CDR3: CASSLGPLRQSANYGYTF
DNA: TGTGCCAGCAGCTTAGGCCCCCTCAGACAGTCCGCTAACTATGGCTACACCTTC

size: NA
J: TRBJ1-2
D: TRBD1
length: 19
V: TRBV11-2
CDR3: CASSLLRPPQGQANYGYTF
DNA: TGTGCCAGCAGCTTATTACGCCCCCCCCAGGGACAGGCTAACTATGGCTACACCTTC

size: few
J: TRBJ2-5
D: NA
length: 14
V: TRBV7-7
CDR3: CASSLAGGWGTQYF
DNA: TGTGCCAGCAGCTTAGCGGGAGGTTGGGGGACCCAGTACTTC

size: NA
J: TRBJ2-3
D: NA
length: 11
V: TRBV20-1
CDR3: CSAGTRDTQYF
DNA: TGCAGTGCTGGAACCAGGGATACGCAGTATTTT

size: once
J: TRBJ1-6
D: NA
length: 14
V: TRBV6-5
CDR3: CASGLTAYNSPLHF
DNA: TGTGCCAGCGGGCTGACAGCTTATAATTCACCCCTCCACTTT

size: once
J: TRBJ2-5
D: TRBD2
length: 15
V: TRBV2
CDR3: CASRRGGLREGTQYF
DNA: TGTGCCAGCAGGAGGGGTGGGTTGCGGGAGGGGACCCAGTACTTC

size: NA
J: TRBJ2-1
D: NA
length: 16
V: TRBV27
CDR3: CASSLLGLHSRGEQFF
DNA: TGTGCCAGCAGTTTGTTGGGACTCCACTCCAGGGGGGAGCAGTTCTTC

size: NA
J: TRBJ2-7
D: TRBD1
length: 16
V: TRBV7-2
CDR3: CASSYNRDRGSYEQYF
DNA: TGTGCCAGCAGCTACAACCGGGACAGGGGTTCCTACGAGCAGTACTTC

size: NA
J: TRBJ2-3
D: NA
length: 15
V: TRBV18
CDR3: CASSSQSRVSDTQYF
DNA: TGTGCCAGCTCATCTCAAAGCAGGGTATCAGATACGCAGTATTTT

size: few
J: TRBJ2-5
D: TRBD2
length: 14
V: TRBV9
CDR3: CASSVGLAKETQYF
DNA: TGTGCCAGCAGCGTGGGACTAGCGAAAGAGACCCAGTACTTC

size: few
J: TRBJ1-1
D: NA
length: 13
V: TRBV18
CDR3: CASSHGRAVEAFF
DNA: TGTGCCAGCTCACACGGGAGGGCAGTTGAAGCTTTCTTT

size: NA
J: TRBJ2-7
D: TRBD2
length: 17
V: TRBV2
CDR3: CASKELAGGRMAYEQYF
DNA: TGTGCCAGCAAGGAACTAGCGGGGGGGCGGATGGCATACGAGCAGTACTTC

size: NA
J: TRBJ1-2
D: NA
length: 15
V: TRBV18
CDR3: CASSPGLTAPYGYTF
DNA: TGTGCCAGCTCACCGGGTCTGACTGCCCCCTATGGCTACACCTTC

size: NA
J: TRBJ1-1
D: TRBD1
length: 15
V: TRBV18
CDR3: CASSPQGALNTEAFF
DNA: TGTGCCAGCTCACCACAGGGGGCCCTGAACACTGAAGCTTTCTTT

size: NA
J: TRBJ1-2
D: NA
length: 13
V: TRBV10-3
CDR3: CAISSRDNYGYTF
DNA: TGTGCCATCAGCTCGAGGGATAACTATGGCTACACCTTC

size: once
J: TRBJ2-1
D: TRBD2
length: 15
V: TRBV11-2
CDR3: CASSIGTSGGVEQFF
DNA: TGTGCCAGCAGCATAGGGACTAGCGGGGGGGTCGAGCAGTTCTTC

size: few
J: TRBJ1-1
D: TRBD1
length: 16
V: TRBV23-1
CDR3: CASSHFPTGGHTEAFF
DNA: TGCGCCAGCAGTCACTTCCCGACAGGGGGCCACACTGAAGCTTTCTTT

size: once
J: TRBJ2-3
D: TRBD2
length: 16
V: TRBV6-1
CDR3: CASSDWSGGPPDTQYF
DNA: TGTGCCAGCAGTGACTGGAGCGGGGGGCCACCAGATACGCAGTATTTT

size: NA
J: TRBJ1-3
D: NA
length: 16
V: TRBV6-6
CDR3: CASSYSGEGSGNTIYF
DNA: TGTGCCAGCAGTTACTCTGGGGAGGGCTCTGGAAACACCATATATTTT

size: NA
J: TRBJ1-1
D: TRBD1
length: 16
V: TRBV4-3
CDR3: CASSQDQGAGNTEAFF
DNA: TGCGCCAGCAGCCAAGATCAGGGGGCTGGAAACACTGAAGCTTTCTTT

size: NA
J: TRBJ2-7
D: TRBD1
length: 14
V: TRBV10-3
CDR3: CAISSGTGGYEQYF
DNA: TGTGCCATCAGTTCCGGGACAGGGGGCTACGAGCAGTACTTC

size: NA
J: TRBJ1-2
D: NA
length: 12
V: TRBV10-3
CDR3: CAISEFSVGYTF
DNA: TGTGCCATCAGTGAATTTTCGGTTGGCTACACCTTC

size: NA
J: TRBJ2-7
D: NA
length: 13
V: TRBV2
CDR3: CASSELGPYEQYF
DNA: TGTGCCAGCAGTGAATTGGGGCCCTACGAGCAGTACTTC

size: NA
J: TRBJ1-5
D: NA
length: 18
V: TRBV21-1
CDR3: CASSKKAEGGDDNQPQHF
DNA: TGTGCCAGCAGCAAAAAGGCGGAAGGGGGTGACGACAATCAGCCCCAGCATTTT

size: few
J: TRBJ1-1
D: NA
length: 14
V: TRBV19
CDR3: CASSFNRFSTEAFF
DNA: TGTGCCAGTAGTTTTAACAGGTTTTCCACTGAAGCTTTCTTT

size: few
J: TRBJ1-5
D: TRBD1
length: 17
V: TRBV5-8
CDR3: CASSPGDSTYSNQPQHF
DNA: TGTGCCAGCAGCCCCGGGGACAGCACTTATAGCAATCAGCCCCAGCATTTT

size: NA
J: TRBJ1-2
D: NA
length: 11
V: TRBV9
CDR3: CASSKDWAYTF
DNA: TGTGCCAGCAGCAAGGACTGGGCCTACACCTTC